The 22 T cell receptor beta chains below were found in one sample sequenced in a study of blood T cell repertoires in COVID-19. Only in-frame clones appear in the TCRdb table, and some are missing; sequencing was by immunoSEQ multiplex PCR. Of some 700,000 clones in the sample, 70% to 90% are singletons; the top ten hold roughly 0.25%. Sequenced input: peripheral blood. The receptor set was obtained from a woman under 30 with acute or convalescent COVID-19.

The J gene is TRBJ1-1, the V gene TRBV27, with D possibly matching TRBD1 (5 bases). V lost 3 bases and J 0 bases, leaving 8 bases between the germline ends. The germline V gene encodes CDR1 MNHEY and CDR2 SMNVEV (reference sequence). This CDR3 region has 14 residues. Here the CDR3 reads CASSFKDMNTEAFF. The CDR3 region has the DNA TGTGCCAGCAGTTTTAAGGACATGAACACTGAAGCTTTCTTT.

The chain is built from TRBV7-3 and TRBJ2-1; 9 nucleotides match TRBD1. J lost 7 bases, V lost 1 base, and 2 bases had no gene match. This CDR3 is 14 amino acids long. Germline V gives CDR1 SGHTA, CDR2 FQGTGA. Here the CDR3 reads CASSLNRGLNEQFF. CDR3 DNA: TGTGCCAGCAGCTTAAACAGGGGGCTAAATGAGCAGTTCTTC.

The V and J genes are TRBV7-6 and TRBJ1-4, with TRBD1 identical over 10 bases. This CDR3 comprises 18 residues. Germline assignment: CDR1 SGHVS and CDR2 FNYEAQ. V lost 0 bases and J lost 2; bases outside the gene matches: 6. The CDR3 loop reads CASSLAWRTGGTNEKLFF. The CDR3 DNA is TGTGCCAGCAGCTTAGCGTGGCGGACAGGGGGGACTAATGAAAAACTGTTTTTT.

The V gene is TRBV11-3, the J gene TRBJ1-2; 8 bases map to TRBD1. This CDR3 spans 14 amino acids. Germline loops: CDR1 SGHNT, CDR2 YENEEA. V dropped 3 bases and J dropped 4; count of bases not matched to a gene: 4. The CDR3 reads CASSLWTGRYGYTF. CDR3 coding DNA: TGTGCCAGCAGCTTGTGGACAGGGCGCTATGGCTACACCTTC. The entire variable domain, with the rest obtained from reference TRBV11-3 and TRBJ1-2, is as follows: EAGVVQSPRYKIIEKKQPVAFWCNPISGHNTLYWYLQNLGQGPELLIRYENEEAVDDSQLPKDRFSAERLKGVDSTLKIQPAELGDSAVYLCASSLWTGRYGYTFGSGTRLTVV.

The gene calls are TRBV2 and TRBJ1-2; D remains unclear. This CDR3 is 12 amino acids long. Per germline, CDR1 SNHLY and CDR2 FYNNEI. Trimming removed 0 bases at V and 14 bases at J, with 13 bases between. CDR3 loop: CASSEAIAALTF. DNA of the CDR3: TGTGCCAGCAGTGAAGCTATAGCGGCGCTGACCTTC.

The chain uses TRBV3-1 (or the pseudogene TRBV3-2) and TRBJ2-3; 7 bases map to TRBD2. The CDR3 has 15 residues. The junction had 4 bases not matched to a gene; V was cut back by 0 bases and J by 4 bases. Germline-derived CDR1 and CDR2 are LGHDT and YNNKEL (reference sequence). The CDR3 region has the DNA TGTGCCAGCAGCCAAGATCGGACTAGGGCAGATACGCAGTATTTT. Its protein product is CASSQDRTRADTQYF.

The rearrangement joins TRBV18 to TRBJ2-7; TRBD1 might be the D (6 bases). The germline CDR1 and CDR2 sequences are KGHSH and LQKENI. With 3 bases removed from V and 1 base from J, the gap between germline ends came to 13 bases. The CDR3 has 15 residues. CDR3 protein: CASSPRDTKSYEQYF. The CDR3 region has the DNA TGTGCCAGCTCACCCCGGGACACAAAATCCTACGAGCAGTACTTC.

The J gene is TRBJ1-5, the V gene TRBV12-3 or TRBV12-4; maybe TRBD1 (6 bases). Trimming shortened V by 6 bases and J by 6 bases, and 12 bases separated the two germline ends. The CDR3 runs to 13 residues. CDR3 amino acids: CASSKQGSQPQHF. The CDR3 DNA is TGTGCCAGCAGCAAACAGGGAAGTCAGCCCCAGCATTTT.

Of note for this clone: The same CDR3 is also encoded by other DNA sequences in this sample. This chain uses TRBV12-3 or TRBV12-4 with TRBJ1-1, with D unresolved. The V and J ends lost 3 bases and 4 bases respectively, with 3 bases between them. This CDR3 comprises 11 residues. CDR3 amino acids: CASSFSTEAFF. The CDR3 DNA follows: TGTGCCAGCAGTTTTAGCACTGAAGCTTTCTTT.

The V and J genes are TRBV5-5 and TRBJ2-3; D gene uncertain. The CDR3 has 14 residues. V shed 3 bases and J shed 5 bases, with 13 bases lying between them. Germline CDR1 reads SGHKS; CDR2 reads YYEKEE (reference sequence). This chain's CDR3 is CASSSLLGLDTQYF. For the CDR3, the DNA is TGTGCCAGCAGCTCATTGCTCGGGTTAGATACGCAGTATTTT.

The genes are TRBV6-5 and TRBJ2-3; the match to TRBD1 covers 8 bases. Germline V gene sequence: CDR1 MNHEY, CDR2 SVGAGI. V was clipped by 2 bases and J by 5 bases; unmatched bases: 3. CDR3 length: 14 residues. CDR3 sequence reads: CASSYAGGGDTQYF. The CDR3 DNA is TGTGCCAGCAGTTACGCAGGGGGCGGAGATACGCAGTATTTT.

The CDR3 nucleotides are TGTGCCAGCAGCCTACAGGGGGCGCTTGGCTACACCTTC. This encodes CASSLQGALGYTF. The chain is built from TRBV3-1 (or the pseudogene TRBV3-2) and TRBJ1-2, with 9 bases lining up with TRBD1. This CDR3 has 13 residues. V trimming: 4 bases; J trimming: 7 bases; junction bases outside the gene matches: 4. The V gene's germline CDR1 is LGHDT and CDR2 YNNKEL (reference sequence).

The chain has TRBV7-2 and TRBJ2-5; 7 nucleotides match TRBD1. J was trimmed by 1 base and V by 6 bases; bases with no gene match: 8. The germline gives CDR1 SGHTA, CDR2 FQGNSA. The CDR3 loop spans 15 amino acids. CDR3: CASRGERGPQETQYF. In nucleotides, the CDR3 is TGTGCCAGCAGGGGCGAAAGGGGGCCCCAAGAGACCCAGTACTTC.

The J gene is TRBJ2-1, the V gene TRBV30, with D tentatively TRBD1 (6 bases). Per germline, CDR1 GTSNPN and CDR2 SVGIG (reference sequence). Trimming took off 3 bases at V and 7 bases at J, with 13 bases between the two ends. This CDR3 spans 13 amino acids. The CDR3 nucleotides are TGTGCCTGGAGAGAAACAGGGTGGAATGAGCAGTTCTTC. Its protein product is CAWRETGWNEQFF.

The V gene is TRBV28, the J gene TRBJ1-5; 7 nucleotides match TRBD1. The CDR3 runs 19 residues. From germline, CDR1 is MDHEN and CDR2 SYDVKM. The V and J ends lost 7 bases and 4 bases, in that order; junction bases with no gene match: 22. CDR3: CASTQGYRGAGYRNQPQHF. In DNA form, the CDR3 reads TGTGCCAGCACCCAGGGGTACAGGGGCGCGGGATATCGGAATCAGCCCCAGCATTTT. Combining the CDR3 with reference TRBV28 and TRBJ1-5 gives the whole variable domain DVKVTQSSRYLVKRTGEKVFLECVQDMDHENMFWYRQDPGLGLRLIYFSYDVKMKEKGDIPEGYSVSREKKERFSLILESASTNQTSMYLCASTQGYRGAGYRNQPQHFGDGTRLSIL.

The chain joins TRBV5-1 to TRBJ2-3; maybe TRBD2 (5 bases). V lost 7 bases, J lost 2 bases, and 17 bases lay in between. This CDR3 region has 15 residues. Germline values: CDR1 SGHRS, CDR2 YFSETQ. CDR3 DNA sequence: TGCGCCAGCTCCTGGGCTAGCAGGAACACAGATACGCAGTATTTT. Encoded protein: CASSWASRNTDTQYF. The full variable domain, in which reference TRBV5-1 and TRBJ2-3 provide the parts outside the CDR3, is KAGVTQTPRYLIKTRGQQVTLSCSPISGHRSVSWYQQTPGQGLQFLFEYFSETQRNKGNFPGRFSGRQFSNSRSEMNVSTLELGDSALYLCASSWASRNTDTQYFGPGTRLTVL.

The rearrangement uses TRBV18 and TRBJ1-2, with D possibly being TRBD1 (5 bases). The germline V gene encodes CDR1 KGHSH and CDR2 LQKENI. The CDR3 contains 18 residues. Trimming took 2 bases from V and 1 from J, leaving 20 bases between them. CDR3 region: CASSPEPGVVLSNYGYTF. CDR3 DNA: TGTGCCAGCTCACCAGAACCGGGGGTGGTCCTGAGTAACTATGGCTACACCTTC.

This clone is a singleton in its sample. The V gene is TRBV7-9, the J gene TRBJ2-2; 8 bases are shared with TRBD1. The trim removed 5 bases at V and 5 bases at J, leaving 10 bases unmatched. This CDR3 spans 16 amino acids. CDR1 and CDR2 from the germline V gene are SEHNR and FQNEAQ (reference sequence). In DNA, the CDR3 is TGTGCCAGCAGCCCCCGGACAGGGATTAAAACCGGGGAGCTGTTTTTT. It codes for CASSPRTGIKTGELFF.

The chain combines TRBV30 with TRBJ1-2; D is uncertain. V lost 3 bases and J 3 bases, leaving 11 bases between the germline ends. The germline CDR1 and CDR2 sequences are GTSNPN and SVGIG (reference sequence). The CDR3 covers 13 residues. This CDR3 is CAWSERRDYGYTF. Here the CDR3 DNA reads TGTGCCTGGAGCGAGAGACGGGACTATGGCTACACCTTC.

The chain couples TRBV30 to TRBJ2-7; 7 bases fit TRBD2. The CDR3 runs to 12 residues. Unmatched junction bases numbered 4, after V lost 5 bases and J lost 3 bases. Germline V CDR1 and CDR2: GTSNPN, SVGIG (reference sequence). The CDR3 is CAWAWGGYEQYF. Here the CDR3 DNA reads TGTGCCTGGGCCTGGGGGGGCTACGAGCAGTACTTC.

The chain recombines TRBV11-2 with TRBJ1-3; D is possibly TRBD1 (5 bases). Germline CDR1 is SGHAT and CDR2 is FQNNGV. The CDR3 extends over 15 amino acids. With 1 base removed from V and 0 bases from J, the gap between germline ends came to 7 bases. CDR3: CASSLGRASGNTIYF. The CDR3 bases are TGTGCCAGCAGCTTAGGCAGGGCCTCTGGAAACACCATATATTTT. The full variable domain, with the rest looked up from reference TRBV11-2 and TRBJ1-3, is EAGVAQSPRYKIIEKRQSVAFWCNPISGHATLYWYQQILGQGPKLLIQFQNNGVVDDSQLPKDRFSAERLKGVDSTLKIQPAKLEDSAVYLCASSLGRASGNTIYFGEGSWLTVV.

CDR3: CASSLMGRGRTGDNEQFF. DNA for the CDR3: TGTGCCAGCAGCTTAATGGGGAGAGGTAGGACAGGGGACAATGAGCAGTTCTTC. The V gene is TRBV7-3, the J gene TRBJ2-1; TRBD1 matches at 9 bases. The germline gives CDR1 SGHTA, CDR2 FQGTGA. This CDR3 region has 18 residues. The ends lost 1 base at V and 5 bases at J; junction bases unmatched: 12.